This TCR beta chain originates from a study of control samples from healthy donors and cancer patients. This CDR3 is 16 amino acids long. Germline CDR1 and CDR2: SGHRS and YFSETQ. V lost 3 bases and J lost 4; bases outside the gene matches: 8. Assay used: immunoSEQ multiplex PCR; TCRdb lists only in-frame clones, some missing. Of over 150,000 clones in the sample, over 85% were seen once. The sequence derives from a man aged 40-50 years in good health. The chain has TRBV5-1 and TRBJ2-7, with 12 bases fitting TRBD2. The material sequenced was blood. CDR3 bases: TGCGCCAGCAGCTCGCAACTAGCGGGGGGCATATACGAGCAGTACTTC. Its protein is CASSSQLAGGIYEQYF.